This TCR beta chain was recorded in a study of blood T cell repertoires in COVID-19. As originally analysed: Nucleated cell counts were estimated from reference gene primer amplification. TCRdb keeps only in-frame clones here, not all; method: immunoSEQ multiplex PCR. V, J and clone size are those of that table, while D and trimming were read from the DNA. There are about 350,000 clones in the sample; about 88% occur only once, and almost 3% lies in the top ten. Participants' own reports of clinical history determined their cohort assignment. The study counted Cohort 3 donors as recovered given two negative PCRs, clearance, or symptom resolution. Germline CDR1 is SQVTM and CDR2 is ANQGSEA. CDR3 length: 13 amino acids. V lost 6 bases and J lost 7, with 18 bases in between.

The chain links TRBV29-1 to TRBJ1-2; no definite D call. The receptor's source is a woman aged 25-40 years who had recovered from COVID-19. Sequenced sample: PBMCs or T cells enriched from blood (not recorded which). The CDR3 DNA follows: TGCAGCGTGGATGACCAGAGACTCGGTGGCTACACCTTC. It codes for CSVDDQRLGGYTF.